This T cell receptor beta chain was identified during a study of T cells after yellow fever vaccination. The CDR3 covers 16 residues. Per germline, CDR1 SGHAT and CDR2 FQNNGV. After removal of 4 bases from V and 5 bases from J, the junction contained 10 bases not matched to a gene. TCRdb reprocessed the 5' RACE reads via MiXCR and lists one record per CDR3 protein. Here the sample spans some 250,000 distinct CDR3 sequences, 6.9% being singletons. This TCR derives from a man aged 25-45 years who received the YFV17D yellow fever vaccine. The chain uses TRBV11-2 and TRBJ1-5, with TRBD1 matching 8 bases. The specimen comprised CD4+ T cells sorted from PBMCs, sampled 15 days after the yellow fever booster vaccination. The CDR3 nucleotides read TGTGCCAGCAGCTGGTACCGGGACAGGCGTTATCAGCCCCAGCATTTT. This sequence encodes CASSWYRDRRYQPQHF.